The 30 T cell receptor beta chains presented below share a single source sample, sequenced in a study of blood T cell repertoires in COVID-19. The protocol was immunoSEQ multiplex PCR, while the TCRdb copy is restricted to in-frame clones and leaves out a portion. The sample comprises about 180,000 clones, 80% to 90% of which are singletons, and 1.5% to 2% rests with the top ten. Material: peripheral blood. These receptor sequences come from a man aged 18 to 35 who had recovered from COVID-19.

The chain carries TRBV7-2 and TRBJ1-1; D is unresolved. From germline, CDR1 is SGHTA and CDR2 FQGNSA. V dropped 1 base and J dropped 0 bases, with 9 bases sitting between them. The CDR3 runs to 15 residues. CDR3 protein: CASSLGAVMNTEAFF. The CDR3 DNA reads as TGTGCCAGCAGCTTAGGGGCAGTGATGAACACTGAAGCTTTCTTT. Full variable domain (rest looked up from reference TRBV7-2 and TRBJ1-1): GAGVSQSPSNKVTEKGKDVELRCDPISGHTALYWYRQSLGQGLEFLIYFQGNSAPDKSGLPSDRFSAERTGGSVSTLTIQRTQQEDSAVYLCASSLGAVMNTEAFFGQGTRLTVV.

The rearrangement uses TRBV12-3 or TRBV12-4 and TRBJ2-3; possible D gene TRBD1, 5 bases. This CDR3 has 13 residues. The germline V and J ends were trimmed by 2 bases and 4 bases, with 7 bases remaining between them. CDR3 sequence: CASSLKGSDTQYF. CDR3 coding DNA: TGTGCCAGCAGTTTAAAGGGGTCAGATACGCAGTATTTT.

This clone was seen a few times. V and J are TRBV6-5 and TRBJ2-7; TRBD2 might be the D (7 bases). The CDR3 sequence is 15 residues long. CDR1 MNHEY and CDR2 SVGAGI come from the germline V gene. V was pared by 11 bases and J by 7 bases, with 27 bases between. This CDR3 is CALSPGGAGSWEQYF. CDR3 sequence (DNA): TGTGCCCTTAGTCCGGGGGGCGCGGGTTCGTGGGAGCAGTACTTC.

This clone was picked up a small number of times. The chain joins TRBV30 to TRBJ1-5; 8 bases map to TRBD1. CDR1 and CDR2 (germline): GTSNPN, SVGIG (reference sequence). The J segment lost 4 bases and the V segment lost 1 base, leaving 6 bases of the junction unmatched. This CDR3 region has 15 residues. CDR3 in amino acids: CAWSERGQVNQPQHF. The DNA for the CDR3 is TGTGCCTGGAGTGAGCGGGGACAGGTGAATCAGCCCCAGCATTTT.

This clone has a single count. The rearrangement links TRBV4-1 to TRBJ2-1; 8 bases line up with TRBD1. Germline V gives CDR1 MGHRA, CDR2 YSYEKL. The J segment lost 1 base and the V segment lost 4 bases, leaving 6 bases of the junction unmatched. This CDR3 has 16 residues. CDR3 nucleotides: TGCGCCAGCAGCCGCGGACAGGGTGAGTCCTACAATGAGCAGTTCTTC. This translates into CASSRGQGESYNEQFF.

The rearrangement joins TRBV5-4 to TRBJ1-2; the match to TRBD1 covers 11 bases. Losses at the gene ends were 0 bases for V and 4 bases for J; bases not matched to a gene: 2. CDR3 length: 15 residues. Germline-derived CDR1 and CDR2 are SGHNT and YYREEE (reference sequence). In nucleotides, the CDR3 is TGTGCCAGCAGCTTGGGAGGGACAGGGGGCTATGGCTACACCTTC. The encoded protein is CASSLGGTGGYGYTF.

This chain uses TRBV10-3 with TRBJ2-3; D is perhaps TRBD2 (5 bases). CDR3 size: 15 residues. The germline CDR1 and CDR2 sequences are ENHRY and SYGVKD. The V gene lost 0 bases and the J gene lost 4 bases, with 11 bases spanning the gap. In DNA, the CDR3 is TGTGCCATCAGTGAGTCGCGGCTAGCTCCAGATACGCAGTATTTT. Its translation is CAISESRLAPDTQYF.

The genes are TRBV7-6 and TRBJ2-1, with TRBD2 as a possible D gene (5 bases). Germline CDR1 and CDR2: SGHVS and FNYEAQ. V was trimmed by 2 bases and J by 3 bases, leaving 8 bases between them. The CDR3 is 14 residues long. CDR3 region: CASSLRGGYNEQFF. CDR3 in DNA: TGTGCCAGCAGCTTACGGGGTGGCTACAATGAGCAGTTCTTC.

This CDR3 is CASSLAGQGPYEQYF. CDR3 DNA sequence: TGTGCCAGCAGCTTGGCCGGACAGGGGCCCTACGAGCAGTACTTC. The chain couples TRBV5-4 to TRBJ2-7; TRBD1 aligns across 9 bases. Germline CDR1 reads SGHNT; CDR2 reads YYREEE (reference sequence). V was clipped by 0 bases and J by 2 bases; unmatched bases: 3. This CDR3 has 15 amino acids.

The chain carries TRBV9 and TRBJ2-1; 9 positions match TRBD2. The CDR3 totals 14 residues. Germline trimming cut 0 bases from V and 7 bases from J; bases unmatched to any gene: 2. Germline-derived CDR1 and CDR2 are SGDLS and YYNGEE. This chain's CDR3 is CASSVGTSANEQFF. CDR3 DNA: TGTGCCAGCAGCGTAGGGACTAGCGCAAATGAGCAGTTCTTC.

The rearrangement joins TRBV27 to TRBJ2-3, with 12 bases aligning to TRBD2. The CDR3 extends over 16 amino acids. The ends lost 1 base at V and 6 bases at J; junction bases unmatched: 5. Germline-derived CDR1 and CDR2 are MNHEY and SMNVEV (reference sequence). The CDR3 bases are TGTGCCAGCAGTTTATTCCTAGCGGGAGGGGGTGATACGCAGTATTTT. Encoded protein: CASSLFLAGGGDTQYF.

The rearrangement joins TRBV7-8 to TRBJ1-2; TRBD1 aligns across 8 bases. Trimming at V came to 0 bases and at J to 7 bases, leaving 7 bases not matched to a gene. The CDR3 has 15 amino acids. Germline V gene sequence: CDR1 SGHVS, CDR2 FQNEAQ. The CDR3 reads CASSLAPTGAGGYTF. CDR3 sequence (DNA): TGTGCCAGCAGCTTAGCCCCGACAGGGGCCGGTGGCTACACCTTC.

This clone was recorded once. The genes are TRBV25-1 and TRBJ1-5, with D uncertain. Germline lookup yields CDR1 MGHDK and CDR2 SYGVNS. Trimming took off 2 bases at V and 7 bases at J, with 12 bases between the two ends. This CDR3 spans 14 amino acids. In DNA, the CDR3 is TGTGCCAGCAGTGAAGATTACTATGACCAGCCCCAGCATTTT. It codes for CASSEDYYDQPQHF.

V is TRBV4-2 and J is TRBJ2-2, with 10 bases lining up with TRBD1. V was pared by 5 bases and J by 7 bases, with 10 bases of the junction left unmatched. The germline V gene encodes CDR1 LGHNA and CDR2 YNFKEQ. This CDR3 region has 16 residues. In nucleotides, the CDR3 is TGTGCCAGCAGCTATCCGGGACAGGGGCTGAGCGGGGAGCTGTTTTTT. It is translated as CASSYPGQGLSGELFF.

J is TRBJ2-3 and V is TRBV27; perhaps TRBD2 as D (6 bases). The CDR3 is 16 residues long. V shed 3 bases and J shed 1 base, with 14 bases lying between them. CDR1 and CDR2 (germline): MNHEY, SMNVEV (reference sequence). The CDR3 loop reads CASSLRGKGGTDTQYF. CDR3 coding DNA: TGTGCCAGCAGTTTGCGCGGGAAGGGAGGCACAGATACGCAGTATTTT.

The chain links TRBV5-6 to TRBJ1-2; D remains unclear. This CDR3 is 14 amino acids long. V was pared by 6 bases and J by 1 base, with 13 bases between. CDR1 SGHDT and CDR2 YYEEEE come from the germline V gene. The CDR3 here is CASTRGAVNYGYTF. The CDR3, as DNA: TGTGCCAGCACCCGGGGAGCAGTTAACTATGGCTACACCTTC.

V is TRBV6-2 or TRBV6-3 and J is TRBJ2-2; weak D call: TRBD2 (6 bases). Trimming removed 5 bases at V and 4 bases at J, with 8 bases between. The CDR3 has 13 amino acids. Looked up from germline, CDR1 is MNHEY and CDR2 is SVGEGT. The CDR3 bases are TGTGCCAGCAGTCGGGGAGGCACCGGGGAGCTGTTTTTT. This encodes CASSRGGTGELFF.

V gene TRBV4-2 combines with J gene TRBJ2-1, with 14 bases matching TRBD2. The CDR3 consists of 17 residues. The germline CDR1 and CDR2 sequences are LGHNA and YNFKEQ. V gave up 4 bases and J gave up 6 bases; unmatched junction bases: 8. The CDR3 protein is CASSPNLGLAGVNEQFF. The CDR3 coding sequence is TGTGCCAGCAGCCCCAACTTGGGACTAGCGGGAGTCAATGAGCAGTTCTTC.

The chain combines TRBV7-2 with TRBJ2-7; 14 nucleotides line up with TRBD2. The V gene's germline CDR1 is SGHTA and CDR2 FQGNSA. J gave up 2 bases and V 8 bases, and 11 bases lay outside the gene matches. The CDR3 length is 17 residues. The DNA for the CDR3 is TGTGCCAGCCAGGGGACTAGCGGGAGCCCCGGGGCCTACGAGCAGTACTTC. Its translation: CASQGTSGSPGAYEQYF.

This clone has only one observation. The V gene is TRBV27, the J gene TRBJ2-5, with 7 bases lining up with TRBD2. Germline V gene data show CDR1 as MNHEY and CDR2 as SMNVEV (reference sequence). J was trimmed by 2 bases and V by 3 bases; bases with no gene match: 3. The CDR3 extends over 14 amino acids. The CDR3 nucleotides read TGTGCCAGCAGTTTCCAAGCGGGACAAGAGACCCAGTACTTC. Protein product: CASSFQAGQETQYF.

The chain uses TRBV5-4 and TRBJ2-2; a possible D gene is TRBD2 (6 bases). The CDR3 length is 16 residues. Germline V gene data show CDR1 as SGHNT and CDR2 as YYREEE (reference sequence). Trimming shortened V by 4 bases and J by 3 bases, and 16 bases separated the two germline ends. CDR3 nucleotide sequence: TGTGCCAGCAGCCTTATTACGGGACTCGACACCGGGGAGCTGTTTTTT. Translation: CASSLITGLDTGELFF.

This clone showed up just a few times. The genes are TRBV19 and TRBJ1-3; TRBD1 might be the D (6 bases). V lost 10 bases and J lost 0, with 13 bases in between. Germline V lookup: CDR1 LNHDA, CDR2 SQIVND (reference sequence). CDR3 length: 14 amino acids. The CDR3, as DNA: TGTGCCACCCTGGACAGTAGCTCTGGAAACACCATATATTTT. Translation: CATLDSSSGNTIYF.

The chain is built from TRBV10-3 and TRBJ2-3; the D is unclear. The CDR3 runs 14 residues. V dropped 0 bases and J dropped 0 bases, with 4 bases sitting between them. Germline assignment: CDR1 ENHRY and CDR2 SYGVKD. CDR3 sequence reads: CAISESFSTDTQYF. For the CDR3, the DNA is TGTGCCATCAGTGAGTCCTTTAGCACAGATACGCAGTATTTT.

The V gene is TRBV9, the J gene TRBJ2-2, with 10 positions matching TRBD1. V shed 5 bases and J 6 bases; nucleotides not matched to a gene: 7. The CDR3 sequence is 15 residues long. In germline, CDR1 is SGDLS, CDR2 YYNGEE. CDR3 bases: TGTGCCAGCAGGGAGGGACAGGGGAGTCCCGGGGAGCTGTTTTTT. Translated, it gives CASREGQGSPGELFF.

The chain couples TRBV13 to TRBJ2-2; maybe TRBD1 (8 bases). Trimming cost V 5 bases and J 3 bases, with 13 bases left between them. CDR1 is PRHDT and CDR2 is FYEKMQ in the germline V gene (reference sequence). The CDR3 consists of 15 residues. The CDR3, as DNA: TGTGCCAGCAGCCGGACAGGGAGGGACACCGGGGAGCTGTTTTTT. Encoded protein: CASSRTGRDTGELFF.

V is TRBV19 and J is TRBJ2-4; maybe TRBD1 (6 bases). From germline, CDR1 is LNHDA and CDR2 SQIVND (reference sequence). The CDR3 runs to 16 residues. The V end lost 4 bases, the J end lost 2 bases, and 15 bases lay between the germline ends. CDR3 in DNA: TGTGCCAGTAGTAACAGGGAAATTCTTTCCAAAAACATTCAGTACTTC. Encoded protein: CASSNREILSKNIQYF.

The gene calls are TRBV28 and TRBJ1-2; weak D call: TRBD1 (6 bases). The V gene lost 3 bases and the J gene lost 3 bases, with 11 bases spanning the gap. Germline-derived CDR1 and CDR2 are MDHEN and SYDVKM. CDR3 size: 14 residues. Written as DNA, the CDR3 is TGTGCCAGCAGTTTTCGGACAGAATACTATGGCTACACCTTC. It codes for CASSFRTEYYGYTF.

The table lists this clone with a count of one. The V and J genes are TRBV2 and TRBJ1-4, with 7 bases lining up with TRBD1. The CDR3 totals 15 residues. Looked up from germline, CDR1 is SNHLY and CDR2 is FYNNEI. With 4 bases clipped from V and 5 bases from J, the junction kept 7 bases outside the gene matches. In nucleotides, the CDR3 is TGTGCCAGCAGTGGAACACAGGGGAAAAATGAAAAACTGTTTTTT. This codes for CASSGTQGKNEKLFF. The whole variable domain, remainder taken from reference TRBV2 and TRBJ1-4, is EPEVTQTPSHQVTQMGQEVILRCVPISNHLYFYWYRQILGQKVEFLVSFYNNEISEKSEIFDDQFSVERPDGSNFTLKIRSTKLEDSAMYFCASSGTQGKNEKLFFGSGTQLSVL.

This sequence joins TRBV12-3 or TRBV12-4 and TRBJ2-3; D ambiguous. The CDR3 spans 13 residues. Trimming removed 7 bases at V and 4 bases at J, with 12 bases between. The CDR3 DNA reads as TGTGCCAGCAATCCCCGAGTCCCAGATACGCAGTATTTT. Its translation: CASNPRVPDTQYF.

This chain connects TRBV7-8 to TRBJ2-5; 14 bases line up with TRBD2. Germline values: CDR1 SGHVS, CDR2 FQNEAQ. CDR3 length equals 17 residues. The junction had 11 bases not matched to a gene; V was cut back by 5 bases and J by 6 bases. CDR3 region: CASSPVGTSGSRQTQYF. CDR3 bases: TGTGCCAGCAGCCCAGTAGGGACTAGCGGGAGTCGGCAGACCCAGTACTTC.